The present T cell receptor (beta chain) was sequenced within a study of cytomegalovirus exposure and HLA in healthy donors. CDR1 and CDR2 from the germline V gene are LGHNA and YSLEER. V lost 3 bases, J lost 0 bases, and 4 bases stayed unmatched. The CDR3 is made up of 17 amino acids. PCR used 60 Vbeta primers and 13 Jbeta primers. Only in-frame clones appear in the TCRdb table, and some are missing; sequencing was by immunoSEQ multiplex PCR. This sample's table has 50,000 to 70,000 clones. This TCR derives from a male donor in good health and CMV-seronegative. The chain recombines TRBV4-3 with TRBJ1-6; 8 bases are a match to TRBD1. Sequencing input: PBMCs. CDR3 nucleotide sequence: TGCGCCAGCAGCCACAGAACAGGGGGCTCCTATAATTCACCCCTCCACTTT. This sequence encodes CASSHRTGGSYNSPLHF.